The rows below give T cell receptor beta chains drawn from one sample of a study of neurological immune-mediated disorders. TCRdb used MiXCR to reprocess the 5' RACE reads, holding one entry per CDR3 protein. In the table there are about 55,000 distinct CDR3 sequences, more than 3% of which are singletons. Material for sequencing was CD4+ T cells from blood. These receptor sequences come from a middle-aged woman with multiple sclerosis. CDR3s include the opening cysteine and the closing phenylalanine or tryptophan. D genes are given only for firm matches. The listing skips clone size in some rows; elsewhere it reads once, few, many or a size class.

>TRBD1|many|TRBV7-6|TRBJ2-1
CASSLGTGGNEQFF
TGTGCCAGCAGCTTGGGGACAGGGGGCAATGAGCAGTTCTTC
>NA|NA|TRBV20-1|TRBJ2-1
CSAYSGRQFF
TGCAGTGCCTACTCGGGTCGGCAGTTCTTC
>TRBD1|many|TRBV7-9|TRBJ1-6
CASSFSGQTNSPLHF
TGTGCCAGCAGCTTTTCGGGACAGACTAATTCACCCCTCCACTTT
>NA|many|TRBV5-1|TRBJ1-1
CASSWGVGMNTEAFF
TGCGCCAGCAGCTGGGGAGTGGGGATGAACACTGAAGCTTTCTTT
>NA|once|TRBV27|TRBJ2-4
CVSSFVDSVTKNIQYF
TGTGTCAGCAGTTTCGTTGACAGTGTCACCAAAAACATTCAGTACTTC
>TRBD1|many|TRBV7-8|TRBJ1-6
CASSLGQGPSPSPLHF
TGTGCCAGCAGCTTAGGACAGGGCCCCAGCCCTTCACCCCTCCACTTT
>NA|many|TRBV5-1|TRBJ2-5
CASSLEGTETQYF
TGCGCCAGCAGCTTGGAAGGAACAGAGACCCAGTACTTC
>NA|NA|TRBV7-2|TRBJ1-4
CASSFYICSARDPGTGDEKLFF
NA
>NA|many|TRBV7-2|TRBJ2-1
CASSRVSRSYNEQFF
TGTGCCAGCAGCCGGGTGAGTCGCTCCTACAATGAGCAGTTCTTC
>NA|many|TRBV5-1|TRBJ2-1
CASSLATGYNEQFF
TGCGCCAGCAGCTTGGCGACCGGGTACAATGAGCAGTTCTTC
>NA|many|TRBV10-3|TRBJ2-1
CAISLGTPSYNEQFF
TGTGCCATCAGTCTAGGGACTCCTTCCTACAATGAGCAGTTCTTC